Presented here are 11 T cell receptor beta chains from one specimen sequenced in a study of blood T cell repertoires in COVID-19. Data came from immunoSEQ multiplex PCR; TCRdb stores just in-frame clones and leaves some out. Of roughly 250,000 clones listed, 75% to 90% are singletons. Specimen: PBMCs or T cells enriched from blood (not recorded which). These receptors came from a woman in her 30s with acute COVID-19.

This clone was seen a single time. The chain links TRBV5-6 to TRBJ1-4; tentative D call: TRBD1 (6 bases). CDR1 and CDR2 (germline): SGHDT, YYEEEE. CDR3 length: 14 residues. V was shortened by 1 base and J by 4 bases, with 8 bases between the two germline ends. Here the CDR3 DNA reads TGTGCCAGCAGCTTGCCAGGGGTTAATGAAAAACTGTTTTTT. This codes for CASSLPGVNEKLFF. The variable domain in full, completed from reference TRBV5-6 and TRBJ1-4, reads DAGVTQSPTHLIKTRGQQVTLRCSPKSGHDTVSWYQQALGQGPQFIFQYYEEEERQRGNFPDRFSGHQFPNYSSELNVNALLLGDSALYLCASSLPGVNEKLFFGSGTQLSVL.

The chain joins TRBV7-3 to TRBJ2-6; 9 bases are shared with TRBD1. After removal of 5 bases from V and 2 bases from J, the junction contained 19 bases not matched to a gene. The CDR3 covers 21 residues. CDR1 and CDR2 (germline): SGHTA, FQGTGA. The CDR3 region is CASSPKNPWDRVTTGANVLTF. CDR3 bases: TGTGCCAGCAGCCCGAAAAACCCCTGGGACAGGGTGACAACTGGGGCCAACGTCCTGACTTTC.

The rearrangement joins TRBV10-3 to TRBJ1-2; the D gene is possibly TRBD1 (5 bases). The CDR3 consists of 15 residues. V gave up 0 bases and J gave up 2 bases, with 10 bases separating them. Germline CDR1 ENHRY, CDR2 SYGVKD. The CDR3 sequence: CAISESYGQNYGYTF. The DNA of the CDR3 is TGTGCCATCAGTGAGTCTTATGGACAAAACTATGGCTACACCTTC.

This chain uses TRBV9 with TRBJ2-1; 15 positions agree with TRBD2. Germline V gene sequence: CDR1 SGDLS, CDR2 YYNGEE. The CDR3 totals 15 residues. V was clipped by 3 bases and J by 9 bases; unmatched bases: 4. In DNA, the CDR3 is TGTGCCAGCAGCGCGGGGACTAGCGGGAGGTTTGAGCAGTTCTTC. Translating it yields CASSAGTSGRFEQFF.

The chain combines TRBV27 with TRBJ2-1; 11 positions match TRBD1. The CDR3 totals 15 residues. V shed 5 bases, J shed 5 bases, and the junction held 5 bases outside the gene matches. In germline, CDR1 is MNHEY, CDR2 SMNVEV (reference sequence). CDR3 sequence reads: CASSTGQGDNNEQFF. Here the CDR3 DNA reads TGTGCCAGCAGTACGGGACAGGGGGATAACAATGAGCAGTTCTTC.

V is TRBV28 and J is TRBJ2-1, with D possibly matching TRBD2 (6 bases). V shed 5 bases and J shed 5 bases, with 16 bases lying between them. The CDR3 consists of 15 residues. Germline CDR1 is MDHEN and CDR2 is SYDVKM. This CDR3 reads CASSPARLANNEQFF. CDR3 nucleotides: TGTGCCAGCAGTCCGGCGAGGCTAGCGAACAATGAGCAGTTCTTC.

About this clone: One end of the junction varies from germline; a read error may be responsible. The chain joins TRBV2 to TRBJ2-1; TRBD2 aligns across 9 bases. The CDR3 runs 15 residues. Germline lookup yields CDR1 SNHLY and CDR2 FYNNEI. The CDR3 DNA follows: TGTGCCAGCAGCGAAGGCGGGGGGGCGTTCTATGAGCAGTTCTTC. Its translation is CASSEGGGAFYEQFF.

This clone was counted only a few times. This rearrangement joins TRBV5-4 to TRBJ1-3, with a possible D match to TRBD1 (5 bases). This CDR3 contains 15 residues. Germline CDR1 reads SGHNT; CDR2 reads YYREEE (reference sequence). The V gene lost 4 bases and the J gene lost 0 bases, with 11 bases spanning the gap. The CDR3 is CASSNPGFSGNTIYF. CDR3 bases: TGTGCCAGCAGCAACCCAGGGTTCTCTGGAAACACCATATATTTT.

This chain joins TRBV19 and TRBJ2-2; weak D call: TRBD1 (6 bases). The CDR3 spans 14 residues. V shed 4 bases and J shed 5 bases, with 11 bases lying between them. The germline V gene has CDR1 LNHDA and CDR2 SQIVND (reference sequence). In DNA form, the CDR3 reads TGTGCCAGTAGTAACCCAGGGGAGACCGGGGAGCTGTTTTTT. It translates to CASSNPGETGELFF.

The chain is built from TRBV7-3 and TRBJ1-2; D perhaps matches TRBD1 (5 bases). The CDR3 is 14 amino acids. Trimming cost V 1 base and J 2 bases, with 8 bases left between them. Per the germline V gene, CDR1 is SGHTA and CDR2 is FQGTGA. The DNA of the CDR3 is TGTGCCAGCAGCTTAAATCCAGGGAACTATGGCTACACCTTC. It is translated as CASSLNPGNYGYTF.

V usage is TRBV28 and J usage is TRBJ2-3, with D possibly TRBD1 on 6 matching bases. Germline V gene sequence: CDR1 MDHEN, CDR2 SYDVKM. Trimming took 5 bases from V and 4 from J, leaving 13 bases between them. The CDR3 sequence is 14 residues long. CDR3 amino acids: CASSDTGFADTQYF. The CDR3 DNA follows: TGTGCCAGCAGTGACACAGGGTTTGCAGATACGCAGTATTTT.